This record looks at one T cell receptor beta chain sequence and its context. Its antigen has not been determined. There are no base qualities to consult, and no much larger clone falls within one base. The data derive from a study of CD8+CD57+ T cells in acquired aplastic anemia listed by TCRdb under 2018. In terms of the full investigation: On average, sorted CD4+ and CD8+ cells yielded around 3.4 ug of extracted DNA, with a range of about 0.17 to 27.4 ug. CD8+CD57+ expansion was defined as frequency above the mean frequency observed in healthy subjects. Summary of the overall study and its limitations: CD8+ Simpson's diversity did not differ significantly between patients and healthy controls (P=0.060). Roughly 29 CD8+ CDR3 sequences were found in both patients and controls but appeared to be highly expressed in patients and within the immunodominant clones of the patients.

Genomic DNA served as template for TCR beta VDJ combination and CDR3 sequence profiling. An Illumina HiSeq 2000 was the platform used for TCR repertoire sequencing. The source study handled its data this way. Repertoires were assessed using TRBV/TRBJ rearrangement plots, CDR3 size and DJ length profiles, and Simpson's diversity index. The most abundant DNA sequence in the deep sequencing data was taken as the immunodominant clone. CDR3 amino acid sequences were checked for sharing across subjects and were also compared against the VDJdb database and published repertoires. The public reads were reanalyzed by TCRdb: fastp trimming at Q25, MiXCR alignment, in-frame beta chains only. Every CDR3 protein is listed once, alongside the most common genes and DNA of its rows. Clone size and V and J calls follow TCRdb, not the original study. The sample table contains roughly 61,000 distinct CDR3 sequences; only one count was recorded for approximately 54% of them. Of the sample, about 15% is held by the ten largest clones.

The germline V gene yields MNHEY for CDR1 and SVGAGI for CDR2. Including the terminal cysteine and phenylalanine, the CDR3 comprises 15 residues. Only CDR3 DNA is held: 45 bases, read in frame from base 1. V is clipped by 5 bases and J by 0 bases, and the sequence between their germline boundaries is 13 bases long. Patients chosen for sequencing had shown expansion of CD8+CD57+ cells by flow cytometry. All patients had severe acquired aplastic anemia diagnosed by International Study of Aplastic Anemia and Agranulocytosis and Camitta criteria. No patient had received any therapy when blood was sampled. In the study, sorted CD4+ and CD8+ blood T cells from patients with severe aplastic anemia and from healthy subjects underwent deep sequencing of TCR repertoires. Patients were enrolled under clinicaltrials.gov protocols 00001620, 01623167, 00001397, 00071045, 00081523 and 00961064 in the USA. Ficoll-Paque density gradient centrifugation was used to isolate peripheral blood mononuclear cells. Before DNA was extracted, CD4+ and CD8+ T cells were sorted using either FACS or magnetic beads.

The V and J genes are TRBV6-5 and TRBJ1-1, with TRBD1 perhaps the D gene, on 5 matching bases. The receptor was isolated from a human donor with aplastic anemia. Input material: sorted CD4+, CD8+, or CD8+CD57+ T cells (not recorded which) from PBMCs. In nucleotide form, the sequence is TGTGCCAGCAGTAACCCGGGGCAGATGAACACTGAAGCTTTCTTT. Its protein reads: CASSNPGQMNTEAFF.